This T cell receptor beta chain is from a study of PD-L1 blockade in urothelial cancer. Overall study context: At 3 weeks (second dose) and 6 weeks after starting treatment, blood was analyzed. The median T cell count in blood samples was more than 110,000.

The CDR3 totals 16 residues. With V trimmed by 3 bases and J by 7 bases, 12 bases remained unmatched. The germline CDR1 and CDR2 sequences are SGDLS and YYNGEE. Repertoires were generated with immunoSEQ multiplex PCR, while TCRdb's copy carries only in-frame clones and drops some. The sample lists about 39,000 clones, roughly 91% occurring once. The receptor's source is a man between 60 and 75 years old with urothelial cancer. The source material was PBMCs, sampled around atezolizumab (anti-PD-L1) treatment. The chain links TRBV9 to TRBJ2-1; 8 nucleotides agree with TRBD1. The CDR3 DNA reads as TGTGCCAGCAGCGGGAGGGGGGCAGGGGGCTGGAATGAGCAGTTCTTC. Translated: CASSGRGAGGWNEQFF. Full variable domain (outside the CDR3, taken from reference TRBV9 and TRBJ2-1): DSGVTQTPKHLITATGQRVTLRCSPRSGDLSVYWYQQSLDQGLQFLIQYYNGEERAKGNILERFSAQQFPDLHSELNLSSLELGDSALYFCASSGRGAGGWNEQFFGPGTRLTVL.